This T cell receptor (beta chain) was obtained from a study of T cells in Graves' hyperthyroidism and ophthalmopathy. This clonotype was detected ten times or more. This CDR3 region has 12 residues. V dropped 6 bases and J dropped 4; count of bases not matched to a gene: 3. Amplification of TCR beta CDR3 regions was performed using RNA transcripts as template. Primed by the HTBI set, a first-round RT-PCR was run on the TCR CDR3. TCRdb independently ran MiXCR on the multiplex PCR reads; one entry per CDR3 protein. The data show hundreds of thousands of distinct CDR3 sequences, over 40% seen once. The clonotype comes from an adult man with Graves' disease, either hyperthyroidism or ophthalmopathy (not recorded which). This sequence joins TRBV12-3 or TRBV12-4 and TRBJ2-7; 7 bases fit TRBD2. The sequenced material came from peripheral blood or thyroid tissue (not recorded which). CDR3 protein: CASRRGVYEQYF. The CDR3 nucleotides are TGTGCCAGCAGACGGGGGGTGTACGAGCAGTACTTC.